This TCR beta chain was captured by sequencing in a study of blood T cell repertoires in COVID-19. The overall study: The origin of the acute and convalescent COVID-19 samples was the United States, Italy and Spain. Sources were T cells, B-cell-depleted T cells, or PBMCs; the material itself was cDNA or gDNA.

Germline loops: CDR1 MNHNY, CDR2 SVGAGI (reference sequence). V shed 5 bases, J shed 7 bases, and the junction held 9 bases outside the gene matches. The CDR3 totals 15 residues. This clone was recorded only once. Study processing details: Estimated nucleated cell counts came from reference gene primer amplification. Assay: immunoSEQ multiplex PCR; the TCRdb copy retains only in-frame clones and omits some. The V and J calls and clone size come from that table; D and trimming were worked out from the DNA. The sample records tens of thousands of clones, about 71% being singletons. This receptor was identified in a woman aged 55-69 years in a cohort sampled during active or convalescent COVID-19. This chain joins TRBV6-6 and TRBJ2-1; 9 bases align to TRBD2. What was sequenced was peripheral blood. CDR3 protein: CASSGGGSGGNEQFF. The CDR3 DNA follows: TGTGCCAGCAGTGGTGGGGGTAGCGGGGGTAATGAGCAGTTCTTC.